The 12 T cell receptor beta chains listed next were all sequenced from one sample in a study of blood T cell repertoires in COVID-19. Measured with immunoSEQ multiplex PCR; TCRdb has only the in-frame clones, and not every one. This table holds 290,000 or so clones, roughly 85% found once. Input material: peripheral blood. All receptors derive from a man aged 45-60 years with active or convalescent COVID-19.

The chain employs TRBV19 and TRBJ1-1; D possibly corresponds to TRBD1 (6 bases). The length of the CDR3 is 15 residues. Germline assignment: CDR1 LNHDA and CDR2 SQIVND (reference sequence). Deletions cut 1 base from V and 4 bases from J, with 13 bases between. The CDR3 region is CASSIATGWGTEAFF. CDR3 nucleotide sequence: TGTGCCAGTAGTATAGCCACAGGGTGGGGCACTGAAGCTTTCTTT.

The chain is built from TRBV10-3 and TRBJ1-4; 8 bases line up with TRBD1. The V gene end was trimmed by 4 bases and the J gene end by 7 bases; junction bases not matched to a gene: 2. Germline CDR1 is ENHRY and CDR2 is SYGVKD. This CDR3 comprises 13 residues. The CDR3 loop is CAISVDRGEKLFF. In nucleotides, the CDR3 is TGTGCCATCAGTGTTGACAGGGGTGAAAAACTGTTTTTT.

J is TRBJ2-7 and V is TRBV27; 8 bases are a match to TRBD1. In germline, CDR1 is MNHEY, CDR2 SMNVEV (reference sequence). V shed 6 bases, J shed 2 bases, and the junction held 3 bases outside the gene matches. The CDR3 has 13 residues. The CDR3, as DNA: TGTGCCAGCAGCACGGACAGGGCCTACGAGCAGTACTTC. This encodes CASSTDRAYEQYF.

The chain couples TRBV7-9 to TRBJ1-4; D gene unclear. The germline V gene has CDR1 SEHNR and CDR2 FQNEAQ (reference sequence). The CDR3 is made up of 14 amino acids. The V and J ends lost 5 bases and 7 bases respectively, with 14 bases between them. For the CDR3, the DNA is TGTGCCAGCAGCGCGGTCAACGAGGGTGAAAAACTGTTTTTT. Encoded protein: CASSAVNEGEKLFF.

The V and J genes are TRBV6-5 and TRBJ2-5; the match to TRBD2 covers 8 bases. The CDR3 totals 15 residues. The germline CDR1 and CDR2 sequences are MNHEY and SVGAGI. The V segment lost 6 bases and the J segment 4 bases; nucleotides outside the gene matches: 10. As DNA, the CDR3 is TGTGCCAGCAGAGACCCTGGGACTAGTGGAGAGACCCAGTACTTC. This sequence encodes CASRDPGTSGETQYF.

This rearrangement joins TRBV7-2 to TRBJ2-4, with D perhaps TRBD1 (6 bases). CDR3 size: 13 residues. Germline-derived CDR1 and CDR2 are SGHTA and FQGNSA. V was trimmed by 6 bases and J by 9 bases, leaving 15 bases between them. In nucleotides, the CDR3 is TGTGCCAGCAGTGAGAGACAGGTCCGCATTCAGTACTTC. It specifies CASSERQVRIQYF.

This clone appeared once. CDR3 DNA sequence: TGTGCCAGCAGTTTATCCCCCCTCGACAGGCCTCTCTATGGCTACACCTTC. Translated, it gives CASSLSPLDRPLYGYTF. This sequence joins TRBV27 and TRBJ1-2, with D perhaps matching TRBD1 (6 bases). The V and J ends lost 0 bases and 4 bases respectively, with 18 bases between them. The germline gives CDR1 MNHEY, CDR2 SMNVEV (reference sequence). This CDR3 is 17 amino acids long.

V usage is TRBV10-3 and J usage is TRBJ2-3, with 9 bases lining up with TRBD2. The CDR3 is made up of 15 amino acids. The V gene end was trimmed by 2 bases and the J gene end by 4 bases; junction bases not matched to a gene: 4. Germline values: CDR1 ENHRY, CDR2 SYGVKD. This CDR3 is CAISEAGGPPDTQYF. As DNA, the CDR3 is TGTGCCATCAGTGAGGCGGGAGGGCCCCCAGATACGCAGTATTTT.

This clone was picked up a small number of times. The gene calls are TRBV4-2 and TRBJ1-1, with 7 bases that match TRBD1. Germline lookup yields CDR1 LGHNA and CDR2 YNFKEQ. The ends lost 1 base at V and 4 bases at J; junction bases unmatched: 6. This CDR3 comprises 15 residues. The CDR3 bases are TGTGCCAGCAGCCAAGTTTGGGCAGGGGGCACTGAAGCTTTCTTT. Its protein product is CASSQVWAGGTEAFF.

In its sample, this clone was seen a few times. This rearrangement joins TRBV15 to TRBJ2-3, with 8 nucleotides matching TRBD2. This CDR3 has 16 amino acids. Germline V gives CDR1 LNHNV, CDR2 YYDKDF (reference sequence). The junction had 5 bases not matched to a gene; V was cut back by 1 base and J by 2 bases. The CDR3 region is CATSRGPSGPTDTQYF. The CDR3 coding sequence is TGTGCCACCAGCAGAGGGCCTAGCGGGCCCACAGATACGCAGTATTTT.

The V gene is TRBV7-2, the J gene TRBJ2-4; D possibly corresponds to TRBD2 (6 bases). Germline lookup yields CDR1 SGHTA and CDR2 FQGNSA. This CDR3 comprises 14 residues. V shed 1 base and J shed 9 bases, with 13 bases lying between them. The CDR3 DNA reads TGTGCCAGCAGCTTAGGACTAGGGGCTACCATTCAGTACTTC. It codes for CASSLGLGATIQYF.

The CDR3 nucleotides read TGTGCCATCAGTGATCTGATAGCGGGTCCCGGGGCCAACGTCCTGACTTTC. It yields the protein CAISDLIAGPGANVLTF. This sequence joins TRBV10-3 and TRBJ2-6; 7 bases align to TRBD2. CDR3 length equals 17 residues. The ends lost 3 bases at V and 4 bases at J; junction bases unmatched: 9. Germline assignment: CDR1 ENHRY and CDR2 SYGVKD.